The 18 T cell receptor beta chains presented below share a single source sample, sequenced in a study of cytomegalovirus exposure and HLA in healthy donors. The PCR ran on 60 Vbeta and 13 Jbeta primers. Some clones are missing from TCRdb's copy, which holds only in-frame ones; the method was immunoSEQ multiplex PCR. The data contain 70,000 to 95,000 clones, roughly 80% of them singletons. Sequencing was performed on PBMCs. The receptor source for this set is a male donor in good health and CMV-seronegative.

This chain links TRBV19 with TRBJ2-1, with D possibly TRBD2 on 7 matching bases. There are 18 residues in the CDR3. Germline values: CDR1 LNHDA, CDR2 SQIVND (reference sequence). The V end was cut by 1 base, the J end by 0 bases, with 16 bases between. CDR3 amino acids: CASSIVSEGGSSYNEQFF. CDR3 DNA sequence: TGTGCCAGTAGTATAGTGTCCGAGGGGGGGAGCTCCTACAATGAGCAGTTCTTC.

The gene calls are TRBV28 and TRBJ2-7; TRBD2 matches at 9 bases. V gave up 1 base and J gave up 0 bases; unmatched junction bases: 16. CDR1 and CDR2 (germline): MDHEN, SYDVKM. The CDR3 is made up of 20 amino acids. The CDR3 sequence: CASSLSTLAGLGDSSYEQYF. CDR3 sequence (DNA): TGTGCCAGCAGTTTATCAACCCTAGCGGGGTTGGGTGATAGCTCCTACGAGCAGTACTTC.

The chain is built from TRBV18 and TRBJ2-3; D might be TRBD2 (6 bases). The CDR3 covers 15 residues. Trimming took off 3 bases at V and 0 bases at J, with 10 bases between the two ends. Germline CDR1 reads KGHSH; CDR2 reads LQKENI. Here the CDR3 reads CASSPYLASTDTQYF. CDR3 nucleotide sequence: TGTGCCAGCTCACCTTATCTAGCGAGCACAGATACGCAGTATTTT.

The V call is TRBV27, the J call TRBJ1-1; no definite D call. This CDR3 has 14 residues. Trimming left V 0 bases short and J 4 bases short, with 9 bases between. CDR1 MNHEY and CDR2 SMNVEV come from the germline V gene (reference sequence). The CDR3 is CASSLSHLSTEAFF. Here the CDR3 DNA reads TGTGCCAGCAGTTTATCCCATCTGAGCACTGAAGCTTTCTTT.

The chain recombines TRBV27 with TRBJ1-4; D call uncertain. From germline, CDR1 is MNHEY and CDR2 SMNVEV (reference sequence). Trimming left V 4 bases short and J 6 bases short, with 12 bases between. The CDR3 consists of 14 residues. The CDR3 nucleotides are TGTGCCAGCAGTTGGCGGGGTTGGGATGAAAAACTGTTTTTT. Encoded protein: CASSWRGWDEKLFF.

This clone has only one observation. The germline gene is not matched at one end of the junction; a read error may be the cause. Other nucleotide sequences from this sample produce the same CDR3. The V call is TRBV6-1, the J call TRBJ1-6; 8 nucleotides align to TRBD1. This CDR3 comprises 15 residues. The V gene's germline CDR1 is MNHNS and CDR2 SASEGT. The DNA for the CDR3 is TGTGCCAGCAGTGAACAGGGGGCTAGTAATTCGCCCCTCCACTTT. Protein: CASSEQGASNSPLHF.

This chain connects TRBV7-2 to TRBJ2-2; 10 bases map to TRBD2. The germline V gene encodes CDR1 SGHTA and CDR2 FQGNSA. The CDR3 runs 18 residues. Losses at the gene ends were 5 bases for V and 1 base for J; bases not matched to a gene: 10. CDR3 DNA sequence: TGTGCCAGCAGCCCAATTCCAGCGGGAGGGCTGAACACCGGGGAGCTGTTTTTT. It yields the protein CASSPIPAGGLNTGELFF.

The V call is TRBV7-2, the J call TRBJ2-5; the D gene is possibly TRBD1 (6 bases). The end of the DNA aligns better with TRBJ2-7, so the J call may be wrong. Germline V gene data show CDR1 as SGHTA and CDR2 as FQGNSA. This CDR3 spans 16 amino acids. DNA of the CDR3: TGTGCCAGCACCAATGAGGGGTTCACAGGGTACTACGAGCAGTACTTC. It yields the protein CASTNEGFTGYYEQYF.

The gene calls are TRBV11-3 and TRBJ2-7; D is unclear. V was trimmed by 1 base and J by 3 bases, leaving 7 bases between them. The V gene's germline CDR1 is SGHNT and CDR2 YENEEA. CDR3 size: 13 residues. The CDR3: CASSLAVGYEQYF. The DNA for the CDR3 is TGTGCCAGCAGCTTAGCCGTCGGCTACGAGCAGTACTTC.

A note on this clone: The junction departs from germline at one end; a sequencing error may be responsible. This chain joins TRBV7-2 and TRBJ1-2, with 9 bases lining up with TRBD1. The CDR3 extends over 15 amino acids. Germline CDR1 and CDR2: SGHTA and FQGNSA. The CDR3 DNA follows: TGTGCCAGCAGCTTTACACAGGGGGCGGCGAATGGCTACCCCTTC. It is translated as CASSFTQGAANGYPF.

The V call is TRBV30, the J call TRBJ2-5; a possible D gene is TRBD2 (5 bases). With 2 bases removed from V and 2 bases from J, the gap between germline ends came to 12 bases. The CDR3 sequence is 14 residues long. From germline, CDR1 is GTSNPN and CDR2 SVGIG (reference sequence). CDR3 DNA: TGTGCCTGGAGTTGGGGAGTTATTCAAGAGACCCAGTACTTC. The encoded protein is CAWSWGVIQETQYF.

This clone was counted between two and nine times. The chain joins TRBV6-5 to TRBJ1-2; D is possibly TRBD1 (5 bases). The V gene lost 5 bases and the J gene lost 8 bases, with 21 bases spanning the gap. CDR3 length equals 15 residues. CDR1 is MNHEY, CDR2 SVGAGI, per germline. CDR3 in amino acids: CASSTTTGTPEGYTF. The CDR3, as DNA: TGTGCCAGCAGTACCACGACCGGGACTCCAGAAGGCTACACCTTC.

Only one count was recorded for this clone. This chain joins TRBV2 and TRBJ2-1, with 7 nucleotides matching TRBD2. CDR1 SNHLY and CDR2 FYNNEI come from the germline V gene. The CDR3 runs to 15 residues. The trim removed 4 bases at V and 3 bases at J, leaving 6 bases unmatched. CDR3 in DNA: TGTGCCAGCAGTGTTGGTCTAGCGGACTACAATGAGCAGTTCTTC. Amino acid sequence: CASSVGLADYNEQFF.

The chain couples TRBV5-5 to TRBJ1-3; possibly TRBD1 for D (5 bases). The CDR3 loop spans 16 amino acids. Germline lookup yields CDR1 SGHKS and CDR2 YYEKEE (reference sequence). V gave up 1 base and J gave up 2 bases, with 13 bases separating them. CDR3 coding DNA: TGTGCCAGCAGCTTGCAGAGCGGAGGGGCTGGAAACACCATATATTTT. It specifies CASSLQSGGAGNTIYF.

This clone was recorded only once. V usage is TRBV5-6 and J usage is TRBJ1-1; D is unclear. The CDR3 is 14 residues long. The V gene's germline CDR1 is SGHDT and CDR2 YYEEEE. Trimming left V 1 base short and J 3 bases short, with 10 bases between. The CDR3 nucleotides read TGTGCCAGCAGCTTGCCCCAGTCCTACACTGAAGCTTTCTTT. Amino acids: CASSLPQSYTEAFF. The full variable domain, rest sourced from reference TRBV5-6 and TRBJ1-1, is DAGVTQSPTHLIKTRGQQVTLRCSPKSGHDTVSWYQQALGQGPQFIFQYYEEEERQRGNFPDRFSGHQFPNYSSELNVNALLLGDSALYLCASSLPQSYTEAFFGQGTRLTVV.

CDR3 DNA sequence: TGTGCCAGCAGCTTAAAATGGCAGGGTCAAGAGACCCAGTACTTC. Amino acid sequence: CASSLKWQGQETQYF. The genes are TRBV7-8 and TRBJ2-5, with a possible D match to TRBD1 (5 bases). The CDR3 runs to 15 residues. V lost 2 bases to trimming and J lost 2 bases, with 12 bases between them. From germline, CDR1 is SGHVS and CDR2 FQNEAQ.

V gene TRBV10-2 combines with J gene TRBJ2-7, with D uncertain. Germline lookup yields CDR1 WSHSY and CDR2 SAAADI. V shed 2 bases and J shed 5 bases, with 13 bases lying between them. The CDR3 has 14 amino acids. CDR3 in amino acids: CASSERRSGDEQYF. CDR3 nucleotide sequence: TGCGCCAGCAGTGAGAGGCGGTCCGGCGACGAGCAGTACTTC.

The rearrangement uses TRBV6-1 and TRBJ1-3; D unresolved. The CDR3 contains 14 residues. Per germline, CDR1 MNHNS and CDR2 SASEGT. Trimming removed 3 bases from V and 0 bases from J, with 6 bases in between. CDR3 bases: TGTGCCAGCAGTGAGCAGTTCTCTGGAAACACCATATATTTT. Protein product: CASSEQFSGNTIYF.